The T cell receptor (beta chain) described here comes from a study of OX40 agonist ivuxolimab in advanced cancers. Whole-study context: Participants averaged approximately 60 years of age (range 23 to 79) and were 75% to 90% male. Partial responses were observed in three patients, of whom one had hepatocellular carcinoma and two had cutaneous melanoma.

Blood draws occurred at baseline, cycle 4 day 1, and cycle 7 day 1. The ends were cut back, 3 bases at V and 11 bases at J, with 16 bases in the middle. This CDR3 is 13 amino acids long. Germline lookup yields CDR1 SGHTA and CDR2 FQGNSA. Here immunoSEQ multiplex PCR was the method, and the copy in TCRdb shows in-frame clones only, minus some. The data hold 60,000 to 65,000 clones, with roughly four fifths observed a single time. The specimen comprised CD4+ or CD8+ T cells sorted from blood, sampled in a trial of the OX40 agonist ivuxolimab. The chain combines TRBV7-2 with TRBJ1-1; D is unresolved. This clonotype was obtained from an adult with an advanced solid tumor such as melanoma, head and neck, liver or kidney cancer. CDR3 DNA: TGTGCCAGCAGCTTCGACCTTCTAATGGCGGCTTTCTTT. Encoded protein: CASSFDLLMAAFF.